Below, 22 T cell receptor beta chains from the same sample are listed, as sequenced in a study of blood T cell repertoires in COVID-19. Repertoires were generated with immunoSEQ multiplex PCR, while TCRdb's copy carries only in-frame clones and drops some. The sample yields about 39,000 clones, approximately 83% seen once. The specimen sequenced was peripheral blood. The receptors originated from a man aged 35 to 55 with active COVID-19.

V is TRBV12-3 or TRBV12-4 and J is TRBJ2-7, with D uncertain. The CDR3 runs 13 residues. V lost 8 bases and J 2 bases, leaving 13 bases between the germline ends. Here the CDR3 reads CASSYSLAYEQYF. The CDR3 DNA follows: TGTGCCAGCTCTTACAGCTTAGCCTACGAGCAGTACTTC.

CDR3 coding DNA: TGTGCCAGTAGAGGGGGGCTAGCGGGAGCAAGCGAGCAGTACTTC. It yields the protein CASRGGLAGASEQYF. This chain connects TRBV19 to TRBJ2-7; 10 bases are shared with TRBD2. The CDR3 contains 15 residues. The germline gives CDR1 LNHDA, CDR2 SQIVND (reference sequence). The V gene end was trimmed by 6 bases and the J gene end by 6 bases; junction bases not matched to a gene: 11.

The V and J genes are TRBV5-1 and TRBJ2-1; D is undetermined. V gave up 0 bases and J gave up 2 bases, with 18 bases separating them. Germline V gene lookup returns CDR1 SGHRS and CDR2 YFSETQ. This CDR3 has 18 amino acids. The CDR3 is CASSLASYGDPTYNEQFF. In DNA, the CDR3 is TGCGCCAGCAGCTTGGCTTCCTATGGAGACCCTACCTACAATGAGCAGTTCTTC.

V is TRBV28 and J is TRBJ2-5; D is perhaps TRBD2 (6 bases). Germline assignment: CDR1 MDHEN and CDR2 SYDVKM. CDR3 length: 13 amino acids. V lost 4 bases, J lost 4 bases, and 10 bases lay in between. The CDR3, as DNA: TGTGCCAGCAGTTCTCGGGGGACAGAGACCCAGTACTTC. The encoded protein is CASSSRGTETQYF.

This clone appeared once. The chain recombines TRBV10-3 with TRBJ2-7; 7 bases fit TRBD2. CDR3 length: 16 amino acids. V lost 0 bases to trimming and J lost 4 bases; unmatched junction nucleotides: 9. Germline CDR1 ENHRY, CDR2 SYGVKD. The CDR3 sequence is CAISESGGRREYEQYF. The CDR3 DNA reads TGTGCCATCAGTGAGTCTGGCGGGAGAAGGGAATACGAGCAGTACTTC.

This chain's CDR3 is CSASDGKQPTYEQYF. CDR3 coding DNA: TGCAGTGCTAGTGACGGGAAACAACCGACCTACGAGCAGTACTTC. The V and J genes are TRBV20-1 and TRBJ2-7; a weak D match, TRBD2 (5 bases). The germline gives CDR1 DFQATT, CDR2 SNEGSKA (reference sequence). Trimming took off 3 bases at V and 2 bases at J, with 17 bases between the two ends. The CDR3 is 15 amino acids.

The chain recombines TRBV20-1 with TRBJ1-2; D is ambiguous. Germline V gene data show CDR1 as DFQATT and CDR2 as SNEGSKA (reference sequence). This CDR3 comprises 11 residues. CDR3 in amino acids: CSGEGDYGYTF. CDR3 nucleotides: TGCAGCGGAGAGGGAGACTATGGCTACACCTTC.

V and J are TRBV6-4 and TRBJ2-2, with TRBD1 matching 7 bases. The CDR3 runs 15 residues. Trimming cost V 2 bases and J 0 bases; bases outside gene matches: 0. Germline V gene sequence: CDR1 MRHNA, CDR2 SNTAGT. The DNA for the CDR3 is TGTGCCAGCAGTGACACAGGGGCGAACACCGGGGAGCTGTTTTTT. This encodes CASSDTGANTGELFF.

The chain combines TRBV7-8 with TRBJ2-7, with 12 bases lining up with TRBD2. This CDR3 is built from 15 residues. Germline values: CDR1 SGHVS, CDR2 FQNEAQ. The V and J ends lost 5 bases and 2 bases, in that order; junction bases with no gene match: 4. Here the CDR3 reads CASSRGLAGTYEQYF. The CDR3 nucleotides read TGTGCCAGCAGCAGAGGACTAGCGGGGACCTACGAGCAGTACTTC.

J is TRBJ1-5 and V is TRBV28; no clear D. Germline V lookup: CDR1 MDHEN, CDR2 SYDVKM. The CDR3 extends over 13 amino acids. The ends were cut back, 6 bases at V and 2 bases at J, with 8 bases in the middle. The CDR3 coding sequence is TGTGCCAGCAGCCGTCTTGGCAATCAGCCCCAGCATTTT. Its protein product is CASSRLGNQPQHF.

The chain uses TRBV27 and TRBJ1-1; D might be TRBD1 (6 bases). CDR3 size: 14 residues. V shed 3 bases and J shed 5 bases, with 13 bases lying between them. Germline-derived CDR1 and CDR2 are MNHEY and SMNVEV (reference sequence). The CDR3 loop is CASSFGQQGTEAFF. The CDR3 nucleotides read TGTGCCAGCAGTTTCGGCCAGCAGGGGACTGAAGCTTTCTTT.

This clone has only a few counts. This chain links TRBV24-1 with TRBJ2-2; D not certain. The CDR3 sequence is 14 residues long. With 0 bases removed from V and 3 bases from J, the gap between germline ends came to 4 bases. Germline V gene lookup returns CDR1 KGHDR and CDR2 SFDVKD. This CDR3 is CATSDLRDTGELFF. The DNA of the CDR3 is TGTGCCACCAGTGATTTGCGGGACACCGGGGAGCTGTTTTTT.

The chain couples TRBV18 to TRBJ1-2, with D possibly matching TRBD1 (6 bases). There are 13 residues in the CDR3. The V end was cut by 3 bases, the J end by 4 bases, with 9 bases between. Germline V gene data show CDR1 as KGHSH and CDR2 as LQKENI. In DNA form, the CDR3 reads TGTGCCAGCTCACCTGGGGGGGCCTATGGCTACACCTTC. Encoded protein: CASSPGGAYGYTF.

The chain combines TRBV2 with TRBJ2-7; the match to TRBD1 covers 7 bases. The CDR3 has 13 residues. V trimming: 11 bases; J trimming: 0 bases; junction bases outside the gene matches: 7. Germline-derived CDR1 and CDR2 are SNHLY and FYNNEI. The CDR3 loop is CAGSTGSSYEQYF. Written as DNA, the CDR3 is TGTGCCGGATCGACAGGGAGCTCCTACGAGCAGTACTTC. Based on the CDR3 plus reference TRBV2 and TRBJ2-7, the full variable domain is EPEVTQTPSHQVTQMGQEVILRCVPISNHLYFYWYRQILGQKVEFLVSFYNNEISEKSEIFDDQFSVERPDGSNFTLKIRSTKLEDSAMYFCAGSTGSSYEQYFGPGTRLTVT.

CDR3 protein: CASTRGRSNQPQHF. DNA of the CDR3: TGTGCCAGTACACGGGGAAGAAGCAATCAGCCCCAGCATTTT. This rearrangement joins TRBV19 to TRBJ1-5; D ambiguous. Germline V CDR1 and CDR2: LNHDA, SQIVND (reference sequence). Deletions cut 7 bases from V and 1 base from J, with 11 bases between. The CDR3 length is 14 residues.

The V and J genes are TRBV6-4 and TRBJ2-1, with 8 bases aligning to TRBD2. Trimming cost V 2 bases and J 4 bases; bases outside gene matches: 4. CDR1 is MRHNA and CDR2 is SNTAGT in the germline V gene. The length of the CDR3 is 15 residues. The CDR3 here is CASSDVGGRYNEQFF. CDR3 DNA sequence: TGTGCCAGCAGTGACGTGGGCGGGAGGTACAATGAGCAGTTCTTC.

V usage is TRBV18 and J usage is TRBJ1-5; no reliable D call. This CDR3 is 16 amino acids long. Germline CDR1 KGHSH, CDR2 LQKENI. Trimming pared 2 bases from V and 0 bases from J, leaving 11 bases between. CDR3 coding DNA: TGTGCCAGCTCACCAATGAACATCAATAGCAATCAGCCCCAGCATTTT. This gives the protein CASSPMNINSNQPQHF.

The chain has TRBV18 and TRBJ2-3, with TRBD2 matching over 14 bases. There are 16 residues in the CDR3. Germline V gives CDR1 KGHSH, CDR2 LQKENI. V lost 3 bases to trimming and J lost 5 bases; unmatched junction nucleotides: 4. The CDR3 bases are TGTGCCAGCTCACCTGGACTAGCGGGAGGAAGAGATACGCAGTATTTT. Encoded protein: CASSPGLAGGRDTQYF. The full variable domain, rest sourced from reference TRBV18 and TRBJ2-3, is NAGVMQNPRHLVRRRGQEARLRCSPMKGHSHVYWYRQLPEEGLKFMVYLQKENIIDESGMPKERFSAEFPKEGPSILRIQQVVRGDSAAYFCASSPGLAGGRDTQYFGPGTRLTVL.

The V gene is TRBV28, the J gene TRBJ2-1, with D uncertain. V shed 3 bases and J shed 10 bases, with 7 bases lying between them. The CDR3 is 11 residues long. Looked up from germline, CDR1 is MDHEN and CDR2 is SYDVKM. This CDR3 reads CASSFEHEQFF. In DNA, the CDR3 is TGTGCCAGCAGTTTTGAGCACGAGCAGTTCTTC. Filled out from reference TRBV28 and TRBJ2-1, the complete variable domain reads DVKVTQSSRYLVKRTGEKVFLECVQDMDHENMFWYRQDPGLGLRLIYFSYDVKMKEKGDIPEGYSVSREKKERFSLILESASTNQTSMYLCASSFEHEQFFGPGTRLTVL.

The table lists this clone with a count of one. The chain is built from TRBV11-2 and TRBJ2-1; the match to TRBD2 covers 8 bases. J gave up 7 bases and V 3 bases, and 11 bases lay outside the gene matches. Germline-derived CDR1 and CDR2 are SGHAT and FQNNGV. The CDR3 is 16 amino acids. The CDR3 sequence: CASSFGESSGNNEQFF. The CDR3 DNA reads TGTGCCAGCAGCTTCGGAGAAAGTAGCGGGAATAATGAGCAGTTCTTC.

V is TRBV5-1 and J is TRBJ2-2, with D tentatively TRBD1 (5 bases). This CDR3 is 16 amino acids long. V lost 0 bases and J 0 bases, leaving 9 bases between the germline ends. Germline-derived CDR1 and CDR2 are SGHRS and YFSETQ. This CDR3 is CASSLAAGPNTGELFF. For the CDR3, the DNA is TGCGCCAGCAGCTTGGCCGCAGGGCCGAACACCGGGGAGCTGTTTTTT. The full variable domain, in which reference TRBV5-1 and TRBJ2-2 provide the parts outside the CDR3, is KAGVTQTPRYLIKTRGQQVTLSCSPISGHRSVSWYQQTPGQGLQFLFEYFSETQRNKGNFPGRFSGRQFSNSRSEMNVSTLELGDSALYLCASSLAAGPNTGELFFGEGSRLTVL.

The chain combines TRBV4-1 with TRBJ2-6, with 8 positions matching TRBD1. With V trimmed by 4 bases and J by 4 bases, 9 bases remained unmatched. The CDR3 is 17 amino acids. CDR1 and CDR2 from the germline V gene are MGHRA and YSYEKL. The DNA for the CDR3 is TGCGCCAGCAGCCCGCCCAAGGACAGGGACGGGGCCAACGTCCTGACTTTC. It translates to CASSPPKDRDGANVLTF.